This TCR beta chain was found in a study of Ad26.COV2.S vaccination and SARS-CoV-2 variants. Overall study: The study gave Ad26.COV2.S intramuscularly, once or twice 56 days apart.

Sample treatment: approximately 18 received Ad26.COV2.S at low or high dose, single or two shots; 5 received placebo; per-sample allocation not given. Collection of the samples took place on day 63 after the first injection of vaccine or placebo. Donation was by an adult aged 18-55 years who was in Boston. Repertoires were generated with immunoSEQ multiplex PCR, while TCRdb's copy carries only in-frame clones and drops some. This sample yields roughly 420,000 clones, of which 88% are seen a single time; less than 4.5% belongs to the top ten. Turning to this clone: Its antigen is unknown.

Germline CDR1 reads MNHEY; CDR2 reads SMNVEV (reference sequence). V trimming: 6 bases; J trimming: 4 bases; junction bases outside the gene matches: 1. The CDR3 loop spans 12 amino acids. General study points: Non-spike TCR breadth was similar in vaccine and placebo recipients.

The rearrangement uses TRBV27 and TRBJ2-5, with 8 bases aligning to TRBD2. This clonotype was obtained from a person aged 18 to 65 who received the Ad26.COV2.S COVID-19 vaccine or a placebo. Here the sequenced sample was peripheral blood, taken in a trial of Ad26.COV2.S vaccine versus placebo. The DNA for the CDR3 is TGTGCCAGCAGCCTAGCGGGAGAGACCCAGTACTTC. This translates into CASSLAGETQYF.